A selection of T cell receptor beta chains follows, all from one sample in a study of T cell responses to AZD1222 COVID-19 vaccine. Clones were sequenced by immunoSEQ multiplex PCR, and TCRdb holds only the in-frame ones, with some missing. The sample includes more than 85,000 clones, approximately 84% seen only once; the top ten take 12% to 15%. This specimen was peripheral blood, taken 28 days after the second AZD1222 dose. Every receptor here comes from an adult who received the AZD1222 COVID-19 vaccine. CDR3s include the opening cysteine and the closing phenylalanine or tryptophan. D genes are given only for firm matches. Only some rows state a clone size, as once, few, many or a class for expanded clones.

TRBD2	TRBV3-1/TRBV3-2	.	TRBJ2-1	TGTGCCAGCAGCCAAGATCCGGGCGGGAGTACCTACAATGAGCAGTTCTTC	CASSQDPGGSTYNEQFF
.	TRBV28	.	TRBJ2-1	TGTGTTGTGGGGGTGGGCGGCTACAATGAGCAGTTCTTC	CVVGVGGYNEQFF
.	TRBV12-2	.	TRBJ1-1	TGTGCAAGTCCCTCAAGCTCAGGGCGGCGAGCTTTCTTT	CASPSSSGRRAFF
.	TRBV6-5	few	TRBJ1-2	TGTGCCAGCCAGTCCGGGGCTGGCTACACCTTC	CASQSGAGYTF
TRBD2	TRBV6-4	.	TRBJ2-3	TGTGCCAGCAGGGCGACTGGACTAGCGGGAGGGGGTAGCACAGATACGCAGTATTTT	CASRATGLAGGGSTDTQYF
.	TRBV2	.	TRBJ1-5	TGTGCCAGCAGCCCCGGGTGGGGCCGTTATAGCAATCAGCCCCAGCATTTT	CASSPGWGRYSNQPQHF
TRBD2	TRBV18	.	TRBJ2-3	TGTGCCAGCTCACCGGGACTAGATGCGGCGCAGTATTTT	CASSPGLDAAQYF
.	TRBV30	.	TRBJ1-4	TGTGCCTGGAGTGTAGGATTCGGTGAAAAACTGTTTTTT	CAWSVGFGEKLFF
.	TRBV18	.	TRBJ1-1	TGTGCCAGCTCACCATACGCAGGGAGGGCCTCTCTGTCTGAAGCTTTCTTT	CASSPYAGRASLSEAFF
TRBD1	TRBV3-1/TRBV3-2	medium-sized	TRBJ2-7	TGTGCCAGCAGCCAGGCCGGACAGGGGTCCCACGAGCAGTACTTC	CASSQAGQGSHEQYF
TRBD1	TRBV7-9	.	TRBJ1-3	TGTGCCAGCAGCTACAGGGGAGATGGAAACACCATATATTTT	CASSYRGDGNTIYF
.	TRBV5-1	.	TRBJ1-1	TGCGCCAGCGGGCTCGGGAACACTGAAGCTTTCTTT	CASGLGNTEAFF
.	TRBV9	.	TRBJ1-6	TGTGCCAGCAGCCCAAGGACACTTAATTCACCCCTCCACTTT	CASSPRTLNSPLHF
.	TRBV19	.	TRBJ1-1	TGTGCCAGTAGTATCGATATGGCCGGATGGGCTTTCTTT	CASSIDMAGWAFF
.	TRBV24-1	.	TRBJ1-5	TGTGCCACCAGTAGGACGCTGGGCAATCAGCCCCAGCATTTT	CATSRTLGNQPQHF
TRBD1	TRBV3-1/TRBV3-2	.	TRBJ1-2	TGTGCCAGCAGCCAGCGGGGACAGGGCTATGGCTACACCTTC	CASSQRGQGYGYTF
.	TRBV27	.	TRBJ2-1	TGTGCCAGCAGTTTACGGCTCTACAATGAGCAGTTCTTC	CASSLRLYNEQFF
TRBD1	TRBV29-1	.	TRBJ1-6	TGCAGCGCTACGACAGGGAATGGAAATTCACCCCTCCACTTT	CSATTGNGNSPLHF
.	TRBV2	.	TRBJ1-1	TGTGCCAGCAGTGAACAGTCGAACACTGAAGCTTTCTTT	CASSEQSNTEAFF
.	TRBV19	.	TRBJ1-6	TGTGCCAGTCGGAGACAGGAGCATTCACCCCTCCACTTT	CASRRQEHSPLHF
TRBD2	TRBV7-8	.	TRBJ2-5	TGTGCCAGCAGCGGGACTAGTCCTTTTAGAAAAGAGACCCAGTACTTC	CASSGTSPFRKETQYF
.	TRBV27	few	TRBJ1-5	TGTGCCAGCGGGCGGGGGGGAGTGAGCAATCAGCCCCAGCATTTT	CASGRGGVSNQPQHF
.	TRBV5-5	.	TRBJ2-7	TGTGCCAGCAGCTTGGAAAAGGGCGAGCAGTACTTC	CASSLEKGEQYF
TRBD1	TRBV29-1	.	TRBJ1-4	TGCAGCGTTGATGAGGGGGCACCTAATGAAAAACTGTTTTTT	CSVDEGAPNEKLFF
.	TRBV25-1	.	TRBJ2-7	TGTGCCAGCAGTGTGGCTTACGAGCAGTACTTC	CASSVAYEQYF
.	TRBV9	.	TRBJ1-2	TGTGCCAGCAGCGTAGTAAGCGATGGCTACACCTTC	CASSVVSDGYTF
.	TRBV9	.	TRBJ2-7	TGTGCCAGCAGCGTAAGCCGAGACAACTCCTACGAGCAGTACTTC	CASSVSRDNSYEQYF